The clone carrying this T cell receptor beta chain was recorded a few times. Researchers prepared the TCRbeta library using unique molecular identifiers, the study reports. One entry per CDR3 protein, called by TCRdb with MiXCR from the PCR reads. The sample yields about 270,000 distinct CDR3 sequences, 9.9% seen once. This record belongs to a study of T-cell reconstitution after alpha-beta-depleted transplantation in children. The V and J ends lost 3 bases and 0 bases, in that order; junction bases with no gene match: 10. Germline CDR1 DFQATT, CDR2 SNEGSKA (reference sequence). The CDR3 extends over 16 amino acids.

This sequence was found in a human donor who donated a stem cell graft to a child with SCID. This sample comprised PBMCs from the stem cell graft donor, obtained from the stem cell graft. The V call is TRBV20-1, the J call TRBJ2-7; 8 nucleotides agree with TRBD2. The CDR3 DNA follows: TGCAGTGCTAGCCCTCTCAGCGGGGGCCTCTCCTACGAGCAGTACTTC. As protein: CSASPLSGGLSYEQYF.